This entry features one T cell receptor beta chain sequence. Its antigen is still unknown. One junction end disagrees with the germline gene, perhaps due to a read error. PCR employed 60 Vbeta and 13 Jbeta primers. The table came from immunoSEQ multiplex PCR; TCRdb's copy has only in-frame clones and leaves some out. The sample lists 80,000 to 100,000 clones; more than 70% were seen once. The data were obtained in a study of cytomegalovirus exposure and HLA in healthy donors. Study conclusions and caveats: A later analysis linked a missense DCLRE1C variant to TCR beta V- and J-gene trimming.

In germline, CDR1 is SGHAT, CDR2 FQNNGV. This CDR3 comprises 16 residues. This clonotype was sampled from a man aged 18-30 years in good health and CMV-seropositive. The sample consisted of PBMCs. The gene calls are TRBV11-2 and TRBJ1-1; possibly TRBD1 for D (5 bases). The CDR3 spells CASSLRRQSMNTEALF. CDR3 DNA sequence: TGTGCCAGCAGCTTAAGACGACAGTCCATGAACACTGAAGCTCTCTTT.